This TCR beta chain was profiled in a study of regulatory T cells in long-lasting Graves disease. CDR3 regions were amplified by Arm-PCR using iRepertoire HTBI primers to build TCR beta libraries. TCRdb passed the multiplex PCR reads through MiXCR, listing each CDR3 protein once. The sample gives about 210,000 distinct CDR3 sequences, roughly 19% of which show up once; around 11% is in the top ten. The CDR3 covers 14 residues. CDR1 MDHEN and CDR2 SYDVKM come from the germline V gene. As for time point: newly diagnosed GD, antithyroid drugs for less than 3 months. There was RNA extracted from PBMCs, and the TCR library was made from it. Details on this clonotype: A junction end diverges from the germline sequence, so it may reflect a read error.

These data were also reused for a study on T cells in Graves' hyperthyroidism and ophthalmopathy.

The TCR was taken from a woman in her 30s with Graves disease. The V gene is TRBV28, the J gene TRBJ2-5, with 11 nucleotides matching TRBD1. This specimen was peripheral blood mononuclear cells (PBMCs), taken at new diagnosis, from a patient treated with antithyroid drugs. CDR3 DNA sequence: TGTGCCAGCAGTTTGGACAGGGGGCAAGAGATCCAGTACTTC. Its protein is CASSLDRGQEIQYF.